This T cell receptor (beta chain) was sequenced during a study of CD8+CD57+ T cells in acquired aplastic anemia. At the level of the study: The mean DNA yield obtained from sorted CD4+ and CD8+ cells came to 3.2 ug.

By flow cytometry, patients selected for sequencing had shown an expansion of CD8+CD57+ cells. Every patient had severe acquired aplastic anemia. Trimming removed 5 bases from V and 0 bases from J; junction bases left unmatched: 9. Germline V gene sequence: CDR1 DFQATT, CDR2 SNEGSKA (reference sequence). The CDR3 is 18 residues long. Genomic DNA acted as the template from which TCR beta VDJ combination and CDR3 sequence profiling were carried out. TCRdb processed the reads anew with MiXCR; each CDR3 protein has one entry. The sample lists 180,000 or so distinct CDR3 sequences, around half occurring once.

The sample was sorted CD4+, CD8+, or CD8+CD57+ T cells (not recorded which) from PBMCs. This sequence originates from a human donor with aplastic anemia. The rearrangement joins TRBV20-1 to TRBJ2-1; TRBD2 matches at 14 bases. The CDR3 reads CSASVTSGGGSSYNEQFF. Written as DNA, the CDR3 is TGCAGTGCTTCCGTGACTAGCGGGGGGGGAAGCTCCTACAATGAGCAGTTCTTC.